Below, 23 T cell receptor beta chains from the same sample are listed, as sequenced in a study of T cell repertoires in cytomegalovirus infection. For these TCRs, the target antigens are not known. TCRdb independently ran MiXCR on the reads; one entry per CDR3 protein. Of about 890,000 distinct CDR3 sequences listed, about a third were seen once; the top ten hold under 15%. Material: cultured CD8+ T cells from PBMCs, obtained from culture after CMV antigen stimulation. These receptors came from a human donor in good health (CMV status not recorded). Some clones in this sample may be carry-over from other donors' samples.

The chain has TRBV7-6 and TRBJ2-3; 12 nucleotides line up with TRBD2. This CDR3 contains 19 residues. V lost 4 bases and J lost 4; bases outside the gene matches: 15. Germline CDR1 and CDR2: SGHVS and FNYEAQ. The CDR3 nucleotides are TGTGCCAGCAGCTCCTTACTCAGGACTAGCGGGGTGAGACCAGATACGCAGTATTTT. Its translation is CASSSLLRTSGVRPDTQYF.

A word on this clonotype: One end of the junction does not line up with germline, which may come from a read error. The gene calls are TRBV7-6 and TRBJ2-2; 7 bases fit TRBD2. Germline V gene lookup returns CDR1 SGHVS and CDR2 FNYEAQ. The CDR3 is made up of 16 amino acids. CDR3 DNA sequence: TGTGCCAGCAGCCCCTCCGGGGGGACGAACGCCGGGGAGCTGTTTTTT. It translates to CASSPSGGTNAGELFF. Together with reference TRBV7-6 and TRBJ2-2, the CDR3 gives the full variable domain: GAGVSQSPRYKVTKRGQDVALRCDPISGHVSLYWYRQALGQGPEFLTYFNYEAQQDKSGLPNDRFSAERPEGSISTLTIQRTEQRDSAMYRCASSPSGGTNAGELFFGEGSRLTVL.

The gene calls are TRBV5-6 and TRBJ2-3; TRBD2 matches 7 bases. The CDR3 sequence is 16 residues long. Germline trimming cut 3 bases from V and 6 bases from J; bases unmatched to any gene: 13. Germline V CDR1 and CDR2: SGHDT, YYEEEE. The CDR3 nucleotides are TGTGCCAGCAGCTCCACGCGGGCGGGGGACTGGGATACGCAGTATTTT. It encodes CASSSTRAGDWDTQYF.

This clonotype has at least ten counts. The chain links TRBV10-3 to TRBJ2-5; 7 nucleotides line up with TRBD1. Germline V gives CDR1 ENHRY, CDR2 SYGVKD. This CDR3 spans 15 amino acids. The trim removed 6 bases at V and 2 bases at J, leaving 9 bases unmatched. CDR3 protein: CAIRIRQGRQETQYF. Here the CDR3 DNA reads TGTGCCATCAGGATCAGACAGGGCAGACAAGAGACCCAGTACTTC.

The J gene is TRBJ2-7, the V gene TRBV2; unclear D gene. Germline loops: CDR1 SNHLY, CDR2 FYNNEI. The germline V and J ends were trimmed by 4 bases and 1 base, with 8 bases remaining between them. CDR3 length equals 13 residues. As DNA, the CDR3 is TGTGCCAGCAGTGGGGAAGGGTCCTACGAGCAGTACTTC. Its translation is CASSGEGSYEQYF.

This clonotype was counted only a few times. This sequence joins TRBV6-6 and TRBJ2-1; perhaps TRBD1 as D (6 bases). Germline CDR1 reads MNHNY; CDR2 reads SVGAGI (reference sequence). Trimming removed 7 bases at V and 4 bases at J, with 8 bases between. CDR3 length: 12 amino acids. CDR3 in amino acids: CASNDRYNEQFF. The CDR3 DNA follows: TGTGCCAGCAACGACAGGTACAATGAGCAGTTCTTC.

The CDR3 DNA follows: TGCGCCAGCAGCCGAGAATTTAGCAGGGCTGGAAACACCATATATTTT. Its protein is CASSREFSRAGNTIYF. The chain couples TRBV4-1 to TRBJ1-3; weak D call: TRBD1 (5 bases). Per germline, CDR1 MGHRA and CDR2 YSYEKL. This CDR3 spans 16 amino acids. Deletions cut 4 bases from V and 2 bases from J, with 15 bases between.

This chain connects TRBV5-6 to TRBJ1-1; 11 bases are shared with TRBD1. In germline, CDR1 is SGHDT, CDR2 YYEEEE. CDR3 length: 16 residues. With 5 bases clipped from V and 3 bases from J, the junction kept 9 bases outside the gene matches. CDR3 in amino acids: CASRNLPGQGDTEAFF. The CDR3 DNA follows: TGTGCCAGCAGGAATTTACCGGGACAGGGGGACACTGAAGCTTTCTTT.

The CDR3 DNA reads as TGCAGTGCTAGAGATCGGGGGGTCCGATACAATGAGCAGTTCTTC. Protein sequence: CSARDRGVRYNEQFF. The V call is TRBV20-1, the J call TRBJ2-1; 7 nucleotides line up with TRBD2. The CDR3 is 15 amino acids. V lost 0 bases and J lost 4; bases outside the gene matches: 6. Germline V gives CDR1 DFQATT, CDR2 SNEGSKA (reference sequence).

V and J are TRBV5-6 and TRBJ2-2; TRBD1 aligns across 9 bases. This CDR3 is 16 amino acids long. V lost 1 base and J lost 4; bases outside the gene matches: 5. Germline V gene lookup returns CDR1 SGHDT and CDR2 YYEEEE. CDR3 sequence (DNA): TGTGCCAGCAGCTTGTTCGGGACAGGGCCCACCGGGGAGCTGTTTTTT. Its protein is CASSLFGTGPTGELFF.

The chain recombines TRBV10-2 with TRBJ2-3; 7 bases fit TRBD1. Germline trimming cut 7 bases from V and 4 bases from J; bases unmatched to any gene: 8. Germline V CDR1 and CDR2: WSHSY, SAAADI. CDR3 length: 14 residues. This CDR3 is CASTGTAPSDTQYF. In DNA form, the CDR3 reads TGCGCCAGCACAGGGACAGCGCCCTCAGATACGCAGTATTTT.

The CDR3 sequence: CASGETGGSYNEQFF. CDR3 DNA sequence: TGTGCCAGCGGTGAAACAGGGGGCTCCTACAATGAGCAGTTCTTC. The rearrangement links TRBV7-6 to TRBJ2-1, with 8 bases fitting TRBD1. With V trimmed by 8 bases and J by 0 bases, 6 bases remained unmatched. The germline CDR1 and CDR2 sequences are SGHVS and FNYEAQ. This CDR3 has 15 residues.

CDR3: CATSQDSQVYV. CDR3 bases: TGTGCCACCAGCCAGGACAGCCAAGTGTACGTC. This rearrangement joins TRBV15 to TRBJ2-7; possibly TRBD1 for D (6 bases). The CDR3 is made up of 11 amino acids. Germline-derived CDR1 and CDR2 are LNHNV and YYDKDF (reference sequence). The V end was cut by 5 bases, the J end by 12 bases, with 14 bases between.

The J gene is TRBJ1-2, the V gene TRBV6-1, with a weak D call TRBD1 (6 bases). V was pared by 7 bases and J by 1 base, with 22 bases between. The CDR3 sequence is 17 residues long. Per germline, CDR1 MNHNS and CDR2 SASEGT. CDR3 in amino acids: CASIPTSRGGHNYGYTF. The CDR3 region has the DNA TGTGCCAGCATTCCCACCTCGCGGGGGGGCCATAACTATGGCTACACCTTC.

CDR3 protein: CASSSLYATNEKLFF. CDR3 nucleotides: TGTGCCAGCAGCTCCCTCTATGCAACTAATGAAAAACTGTTTTTT. This chain connects TRBV5-5 to TRBJ1-4; no reliable D call. The CDR3 covers 15 residues. Between the trimmed V and J ends, which lost 3 bases and 0 bases, there was a span of 9 bases. Per the germline V gene, CDR1 is SGHKS and CDR2 is YYEKEE (reference sequence).

The rearrangement links TRBV4-1 to TRBJ1-5; weak D call: TRBD1 (6 bases). V shed 3 bases and J shed 6 bases, with 12 bases lying between them. This CDR3 spans 14 amino acids. In germline, CDR1 is MGHRA, CDR2 YSYEKL. The DNA for the CDR3 is TGCGCCAGCAGCCAGAAACAGGGACGTCAGCCCCAGCATTTT. Amino acids: CASSQKQGRQPQHF.

The chain recombines TRBV12-3 or TRBV12-4 with TRBJ1-1; D unclear. V gave up 5 bases and J gave up 5 bases, with 18 bases separating them. The CDR3 consists of 15 residues. Written as DNA, the CDR3 is TGTGCCAGCAGTCACCGCGGGAGGATGGGAACTGAAGCTTTCTTT. It translates to CASSHRGRMGTEAFF.

This clonotype has a handful of counts. The chain carries TRBV27 and TRBJ2-2, with TRBD2 identical over 9 bases. Germline V gene data show CDR1 as MNHEY and CDR2 as SMNVEV (reference sequence). CDR3 length equals 16 residues. The ends lost 4 bases at V and 6 bases at J; junction bases unmatched: 9. DNA for the CDR3: TGTGCCAGCAGTTCTACTAGCGGGCGCCGCCCCGGGGAGCTGTTTTTT. Residues: CASSSTSGRRPGELFF.

This clonotype was seen many times. The genes are TRBV7-6 and TRBJ2-7; possible D gene TRBD2, 5 bases. Germline V gene data show CDR1 as SGHVS and CDR2 as FNYEAQ. The CDR3 totals 15 residues. Trimming took off 1 base at V and 3 bases at J, with 13 bases between the two ends. CDR3: CASSLGWGANYEQYF. In nucleotides, the CDR3 is TGTGCCAGCAGCTTAGGTTGGGGAGCCAACTACGAGCAGTACTTC.

The V gene is TRBV3-1, the J gene TRBJ2-3, with 16 bases that match TRBD2. V shed 3 bases and J 3 bases; nucleotides not matched to a gene: 6. Looked up from germline, CDR1 is LGHDT and CDR2 is YNNKEL (reference sequence). The CDR3 totals 18 residues. The CDR3 DNA reads as TGTGCCAGCAGCCAGGGACTAGCGGGGGGGCCGGTTACAGATACGCAGTATTTT. Residues: CASSQGLAGGPVTDTQYF.

CDR3 amino acids: CASSQEIGEFYNEQFF. The CDR3 DNA is TGCGCCAGCAGCCAAGAAATCGGGGAGTTTTACAATGAGCAGTTCTTC. The chain links TRBV4-1 to TRBJ2-1; tentatively, D is TRBD2 (5 bases). V lost 0 bases and J 4 bases, leaving 13 bases between the germline ends. Germline CDR1 is MGHRA and CDR2 is YSYEKL. This CDR3 spans 16 amino acids.

This sequence joins TRBV7-9 and TRBJ1-3; D gene ambiguous. Germline V CDR1 and CDR2: SEHNR, FQNEAQ (reference sequence). This CDR3 has 15 amino acids. V shed 11 bases and J shed 0 bases, with 17 bases lying between them. The CDR3: CAPISLGRSGNTIYF. The CDR3 nucleotides are TGTGCCCCCATTTCCCTGGGCCGCTCTGGAAACACCATATATTTT.

In its sample, this clonotype was seen a few times. This chain joins TRBV6-6 and TRBJ2-1; D ambiguous. The ends were cut back, 2 bases at V and 0 bases at J, with 14 bases in the middle. This CDR3 is built from 17 residues. Germline V gene lookup returns CDR1 MNHNY and CDR2 SVGAGI (reference sequence). The CDR3 region is CASSYTSVAISYNEQFF. CDR3 DNA sequence: TGTGCCAGCAGTTACACCTCTGTCGCGATCTCCTACAATGAGCAGTTCTTC.